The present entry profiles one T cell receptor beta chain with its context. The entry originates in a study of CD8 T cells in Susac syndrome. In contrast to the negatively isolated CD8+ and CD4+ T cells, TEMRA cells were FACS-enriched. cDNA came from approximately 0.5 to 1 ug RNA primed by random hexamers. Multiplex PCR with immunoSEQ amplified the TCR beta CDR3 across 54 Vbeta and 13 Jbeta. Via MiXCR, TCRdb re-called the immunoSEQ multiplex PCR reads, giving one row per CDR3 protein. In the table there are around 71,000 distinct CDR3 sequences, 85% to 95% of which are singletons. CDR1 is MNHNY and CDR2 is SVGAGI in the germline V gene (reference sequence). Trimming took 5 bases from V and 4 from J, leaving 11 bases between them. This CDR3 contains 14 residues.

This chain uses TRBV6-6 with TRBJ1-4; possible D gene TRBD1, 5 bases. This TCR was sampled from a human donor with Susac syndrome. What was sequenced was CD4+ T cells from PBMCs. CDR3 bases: TGTGCCAGCAGTAAAACAGGCCGTAATGAAAAACTGTTTTTT. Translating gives CASSKTGRNEKLFF.